Following are 21 T cell receptor beta chains from one sample sequenced in a study of cytomegalovirus exposure and HLA in healthy donors listed by TCRdb under 2017. The library was built by means of the immunoSEQ multiplex PCR assay. The table was pulled from immuneACCESS by TCRdb, which kept in-frame rearrangements only. Such tables lose some clones; where checked, under half of the loss comes from unresolved V genes, and the rest has no known cause. The table for this sample lists around 70,000 clones; about 94% of them were counted only once. The ten largest clones take up under 2% of the sample. Sequenced material: PBMCs. Source of these receptors: a man aged 18 to 30 in good health and CMV-seropositive.

The rearrangement links TRBV29-1 to TRBJ2-1, with 8 positions matching TRBD2. Looked up from germline, CDR1 is SQVTM and CDR2 is ANQGSEA. The CDR3 extends over 14 amino acids. With 5 bases clipped from V and 3 bases from J, the junction kept 6 bases outside the gene matches. Here the CDR3 DNA reads TGCAGCGTTCCACCGGGAGGGCTCTACAATGAGCAGTTCTTC. Its translation: CSVPPGGLYNEQFF.

The chain combines TRBV30 with TRBJ1-2; no clear D gene. V dropped 3 bases and J dropped 5 bases, with 7 bases sitting between them. The V gene's germline CDR1 is GTSNPN and CDR2 SVGIG (reference sequence). The CDR3 length is 11 residues. The CDR3 sequence: CAWSWEYGYTF. The CDR3 DNA reads TGTGCCTGGAGCTGGGAGTATGGCTACACCTTC.

The V gene is TRBV7-3, the J gene TRBJ1-3, with D uncertain. The CDR3 covers 16 residues. Between the trimmed V and J ends, which lost 1 base and 0 bases, there was a span of 10 bases. In germline, CDR1 is SGHTA, CDR2 FQGTGA. CDR3 in amino acids: CASSLITAISGNTIYF. CDR3 nucleotide sequence: TGTGCCAGCAGCTTAATAACAGCTATCTCTGGAAACACCATATATTTT.

The rearrangement uses TRBV28 and TRBJ2-2; D is perhaps TRBD2 (6 bases). Trimming took 3 bases from V and 4 from J, leaving 12 bases between them. The germline gives CDR1 MDHEN, CDR2 SYDVKM. CDR3 size: 15 residues. Here the CDR3 reads CASSFQTSPTGELFF. The DNA for the CDR3 is TGTGCCAGCAGTTTCCAGACTAGTCCCACCGGGGAGCTGTTTTTT.

This clone was seen a few times. The rearrangement links TRBV5-4 to TRBJ2-2; a weak D match, TRBD1 (5 bases). The CDR3 has 14 amino acids. V dropped 3 bases and J dropped 1 base, with 7 bases sitting between them. Germline CDR1 reads SGHNT; CDR2 reads YYREEE (reference sequence). CDR3 sequence reads: CASSSQGNTGELFF. For the CDR3, the DNA is TGTGCCAGCAGCTCGCAGGGGAACACCGGGGAGCTGTTTTTT.

The chain uses TRBV6-4 and TRBJ1-1, with 11 bases that match TRBD1. V lost 6 bases and J lost 5; bases outside the gene matches: 11. CDR1 is MRHNA and CDR2 is SNTAGT in the germline V gene. CDR3 length equals 16 residues. CDR3 sequence (DNA): TGTGCCAGCAGGCGGTCGGGACAGGGGGTTGGGACTGAAGCTTTCTTT. Protein: CASRRSGQGVGTEAFF.

The chain joins TRBV2 to TRBJ1-1; 7 bases are a match to TRBD1. Per germline, CDR1 SNHLY and CDR2 FYNNEI. This CDR3 has 15 residues. V was pared by 7 bases and J by 0 bases, with 8 bases of the junction left unmatched. DNA of the CDR3: TGTGCCAGCAACGAACAGGGGCCCTTGAACACTGAAGCTTTCTTT. Translated: CASNEQGPLNTEAFF.

The CDR3 nucleotides read TGTGCCAGCGGGGGCTTGAGCTATGGCTACACCTTC. Protein sequence: CASGGLSYGYTF. The chain is built from TRBV28 and TRBJ1-2; possible D gene TRBD1, 6 bases. V lost 8 bases to trimming and J lost 4 bases, with 11 bases between them. CDR1 is MDHEN and CDR2 is SYDVKM in the germline V gene. This CDR3 comprises 12 residues.

V gene TRBV27 combines with J gene TRBJ2-7; D is possibly TRBD2 (6 bases). This CDR3 spans 15 amino acids. Per the germline V gene, CDR1 is MNHEY and CDR2 is SMNVEV (reference sequence). Trimming shortened V by 3 bases and J by 1 base, and 13 bases separated the two germline ends. CDR3 in amino acids: CASSFVREASYEQYF. In nucleotides, the CDR3 is TGTGCCAGCAGTTTTGTCAGGGAGGCTTCCTACGAGCAGTACTTC.

The chain is built from TRBV5-1 and TRBJ2-3; TRBD2 might be the D (6 bases). The CDR3 loop spans 17 amino acids. The germline V gene encodes CDR1 SGHRS and CDR2 YFSETQ. Trimming removed 6 bases from V and 0 bases from J, with 20 bases in between. This CDR3 is CASTESSLSGSTDTQYF. In DNA form, the CDR3 reads TGCGCCAGCACCGAATCCTCCCTTAGCGGTAGCACAGATACGCAGTATTTT.

The rearrangement links TRBV29-1 to TRBJ1-4, with 11 nucleotides matching TRBD1. CDR1 and CDR2 (germline): SQVTM, ANQGSEA. The CDR3 totals 17 residues. Trimming cost V 4 bases and J 5 bases; bases outside gene matches: 12. DNA for the CDR3: TGCAGCGTTGTTGTAGGTAAGGACAGGGGGCCGAATGAAAAACTGTTTTTT. Amino acids: CSVVVGKDRGPNEKLFF. The full variable domain, completed using reference TRBV29-1 and TRBJ1-4, is SAVISQKPSRDICQRGTSLTIQCQVDSQVTMMFWYRQQPGQSLTLIATANQGSEATYESGFVIDKFPISRPNLTFSTLTVSNMSPEDSSIYLCSVVVGKDRGPNEKLFFGSGTQLSVL.

The J gene is TRBJ2-1, the V gene TRBV5-1, with a weak D call TRBD2 (5 bases). V was shortened by 3 bases and J by 5 bases, with 12 bases between the two germline ends. The CDR3 length is 14 residues. CDR1 SGHRS and CDR2 YFSETQ come from the germline V gene. CDR3 sequence (DNA): TGCGCCAGCAGCTCCACTAGATTAGACAATGAGCAGTTCTTC. Its protein product is CASSSTRLDNEQFF. The full variable domain, its missing parts supplied by reference TRBV5-1 and TRBJ2-1, is KAGVTQTPRYLIKTRGQQVTLSCSPISGHRSVSWYQQTPGQGLQFLFEYFSETQRNKGNFPGRFSGRQFSNSRSEMNVSTLELGDSALYLCASSSTRLDNEQFFGPGTRLTVL.

The chain carries TRBV5-4 and TRBJ1-2; 8 nucleotides align to TRBD1. This CDR3 has 15 residues. After removal of 3 bases from V and 0 bases from J, the junction contained 4 bases not matched to a gene. Germline assignment: CDR1 SGHNT and CDR2 YYREEE (reference sequence). The CDR3 sequence is CASSSGQGTNYGYTF. The CDR3 region has the DNA TGTGCCAGCAGCTCTGGACAGGGAACTAACTATGGCTACACCTTC.

This clone was seen just once. The chain uses TRBV27 and TRBJ2-1; 11 bases agree with TRBD2. V lost 6 bases to trimming and J lost 8 bases; unmatched junction nucleotides: 12. The germline gives CDR1 MNHEY, CDR2 SMNVEV (reference sequence). The CDR3 is 16 amino acids. CDR3 nucleotides: TGTGCCAGCAGGCCGACCGGGACTAGCGGATGGGATGAGCAGTTCTTC. This sequence encodes CASRPTGTSGWDEQFF.

The rearrangement uses TRBV4-2 and TRBJ2-7; D might be TRBD2 (5 bases). The germline gives CDR1 LGHNA, CDR2 YNFKEQ. The germline V and J ends were trimmed by 0 bases and 0 bases, with 12 bases remaining between them. The CDR3 loop spans 16 amino acids. The CDR3 is CASSQDRTLLSYEQYF. The DNA for the CDR3 is TGTGCCAGCAGCCAAGATCGGACTCTCCTCTCCTACGAGCAGTACTTC.

The chain couples TRBV10-3 to TRBJ1-2, with TRBD1 matching over 8 bases. Germline CDR1 reads ENHRY; CDR2 reads SYGVKD. CDR3 length equals 16 residues. With 8 bases clipped from V and 3 bases from J, the junction kept 14 bases outside the gene matches. The CDR3, as DNA: TGTGCCATCTTGGCGACAGGGGAACCAGAGGACTATGGCTACACCTTC. Amino acid sequence: CAILATGEPEDYGYTF.

The chain uses TRBV29-1 and TRBJ1-1; no firm D call. Germline V lookup: CDR1 SQVTM, CDR2 ANQGSEA. The V and J ends lost 4 bases and 2 bases respectively, with 14 bases between them. This CDR3 has 14 residues. The CDR3 region is CSVVGSLPNTEAFF. The CDR3 DNA sequence: TGCAGCGTTGTCGGGTCGTTACCTAACACTGAAGCTTTCTTT.

The chain links TRBV6-5 to TRBJ2-7; 8 positions match TRBD1. The CDR3 totals 14 residues. CDR1 and CDR2 (germline): MNHEY, SVGAGI. V was pared by 7 bases and J by 3 bases, with 8 bases of the junction left unmatched. Here the CDR3 reads CASKMDRAFYEQYF. In DNA, the CDR3 is TGTGCCAGCAAAATGGACAGGGCGTTCTACGAGCAGTACTTC.

This clone has a single count. The genes are TRBV29-1 and TRBJ2-3, with a possible D match to TRBD2 (6 bases). The CDR3 has 13 residues. Germline-derived CDR1 and CDR2 are SQVTM and ANQGSEA. The V end was cut by 7 bases, the J end by 3 bases, with 14 bases between. CDR3: CSASAGFTDTQYF. CDR3 sequence (DNA): TGCAGCGCATCCGCGGGGTTTACAGATACGCAGTATTTT.

This clone has a single count. The V and J genes are TRBV12-5 and TRBJ2-2; TRBD1 might be the D (7 bases). CDR1 and CDR2 from the germline V gene are LGHNT and FRNRAP. The CDR3 has 16 residues. V lost 0 bases and J 6 bases, leaving 14 bases between the germline ends. CDR3 nucleotides: TGTGCTAGTGGTTTGGTACTCAGGGGGGCGGCCGGGGAGCTGTTTTTT. It encodes CASGLVLRGAAGELFF.

This clone was seen only a few times. The CDR3 sequence: CASSPDGTGVYGYTF. For the CDR3, the DNA is TGCGCCAGCAGCCCCGACGGGACAGGAGTTTATGGCTACACCTTC. The chain links TRBV5-1 to TRBJ1-2, with 8 bases matching TRBD1. The CDR3 spans 15 residues. Trimming took 4 bases from V and 5 from J; bases not matched to a gene: 10. Per the germline V gene, CDR1 is SGHRS and CDR2 is YFSETQ.